This T cell receptor (beta chain) originates from a study of cytomegalovirus exposure and HLA in healthy donors. Trimming took off 6 bases at V and 4 bases at J, with 12 bases between the two ends. Per germline, CDR1 MNHEY and CDR2 SVGAGI. CDR3 length: 13 residues. To note about this clone: Its antigen is not identified.

PCR involved 60 Vbeta and 13 Jbeta primers. Sequenced by immunoSEQ multiplex PCR; TCRdb stores in-frame clones only, minus some. The table shows around 100,000 clones, with around 86% occurring only once. Study outcomes and limitations: Previously analyzed data showed that most TCR beta V segments were productive at a frequency of about 87% or about 30%. What a later analysis showed was that several of the most significant clusters appeared linked to common viral pathogens. The majority of CMV-associated TCR beta chains were reported as apparently HLA-restricted in a later analysis.

Material: PBMCs. The sequence derives from an older woman in good health and CMV-seropositive. This chain joins TRBV6-5 and TRBJ1-2; D gene unclear. CDR3 sequence: CASSTGRSYGYTF. The CDR3 nucleotides are TGTGCCAGCAGCACCGGCAGGTCCTATGGCTACACCTTC.